This T cell receptor (beta chain) is drawn from a study of blood T cell repertoires in COVID-19. The repertoire was sequenced with immunoSEQ multiplex PCR; TCRdb's copy has only in-frame clones and lacks some. Altogether 250,000 or so clones are present, over 80% being singletons, with the ten largest covering about 2.9%. The sample taken for sequencing was PBMCs or T cells enriched from blood (not recorded which). The clonotype comes from a woman in her 40s who had been exposed to COVID-19.

This CDR3 reads CASSRPGQGYEQYF. Written as DNA, the CDR3 is TGCGCCAGCAGCCGACCCGGACAGGGCTACGAGCAGTACTTC. The chain employs TRBV4-1 and TRBJ2-7; the match to TRBD1 covers 8 bases. The CDR3 covers 14 residues. The junction had 5 bases not matched to a gene; V was cut back by 4 bases and J by 3 bases. Germline assignment: CDR1 MGHRA and CDR2 YSYEKL.